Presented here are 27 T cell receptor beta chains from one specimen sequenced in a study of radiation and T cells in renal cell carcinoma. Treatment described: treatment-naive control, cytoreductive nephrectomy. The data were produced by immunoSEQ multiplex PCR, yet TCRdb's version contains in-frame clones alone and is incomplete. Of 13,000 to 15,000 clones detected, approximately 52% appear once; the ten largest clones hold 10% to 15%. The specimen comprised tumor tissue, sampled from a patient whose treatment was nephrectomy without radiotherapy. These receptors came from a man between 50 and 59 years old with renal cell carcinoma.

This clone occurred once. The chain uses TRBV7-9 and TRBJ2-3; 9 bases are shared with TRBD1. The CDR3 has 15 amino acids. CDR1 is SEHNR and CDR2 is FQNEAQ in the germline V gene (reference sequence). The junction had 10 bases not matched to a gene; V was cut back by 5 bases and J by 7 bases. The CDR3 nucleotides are TGTGCCAGCAGCCCAGGGACAGGGAAAGCATATACGCAGTATTTT. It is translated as CASSPGTGKAYTQYF.

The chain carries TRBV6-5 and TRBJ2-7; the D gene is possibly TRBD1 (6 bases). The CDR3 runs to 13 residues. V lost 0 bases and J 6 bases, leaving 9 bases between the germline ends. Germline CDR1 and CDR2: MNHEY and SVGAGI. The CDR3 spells CASSYSSRGEQYF. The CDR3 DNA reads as TGTGCCAGCAGTTACTCGAGCAGGGGCGAGCAGTACTTC.

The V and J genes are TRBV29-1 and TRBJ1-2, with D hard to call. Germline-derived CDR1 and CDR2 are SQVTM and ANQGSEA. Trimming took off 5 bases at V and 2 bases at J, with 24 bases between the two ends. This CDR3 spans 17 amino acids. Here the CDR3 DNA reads TGCAGCGTTACAGACCAACTGAATCCCTGGGCCAACTATGGCTACACCTTC. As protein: CSVTDQLNPWANYGYTF.

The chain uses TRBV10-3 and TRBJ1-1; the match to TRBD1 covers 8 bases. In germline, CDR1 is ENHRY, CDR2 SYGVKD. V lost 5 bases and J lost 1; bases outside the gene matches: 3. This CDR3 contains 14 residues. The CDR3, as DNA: TGTGCCATCAGTCTAGGGACAGGGAACACTGAAGCTTTCTTT. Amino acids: CAISLGTGNTEAFF.

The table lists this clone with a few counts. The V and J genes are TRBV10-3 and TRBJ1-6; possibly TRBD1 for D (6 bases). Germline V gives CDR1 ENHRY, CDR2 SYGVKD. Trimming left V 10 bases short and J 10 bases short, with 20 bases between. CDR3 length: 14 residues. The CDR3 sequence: CATLVGGEGSPLHF. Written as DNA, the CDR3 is TGTGCCACCCTCGTGGGGGGCGAAGGGTCACCCCTCCACTTT.

The CDR3 DNA sequence: TGTGCCGTCCGTAGGGGACAGCAGTTTGAAGCTTTCTTT. This encodes CAVRRGQQFEAFF. This chain uses TRBV6-1 with TRBJ1-1, with 7 bases that match TRBD1. This CDR3 has 13 amino acids. The ends lost 11 bases at V and 7 bases at J; junction bases unmatched: 13. The germline CDR1 and CDR2 sequences are MNHNS and SASEGT.

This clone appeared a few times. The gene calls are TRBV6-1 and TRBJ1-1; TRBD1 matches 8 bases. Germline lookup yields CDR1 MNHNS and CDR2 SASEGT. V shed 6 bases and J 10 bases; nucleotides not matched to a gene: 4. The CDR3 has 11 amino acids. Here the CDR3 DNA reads TGTGCCAGCAGGTGGACAGGGCGAGCTTTCTTT. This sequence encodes CASRWTGRAFF.

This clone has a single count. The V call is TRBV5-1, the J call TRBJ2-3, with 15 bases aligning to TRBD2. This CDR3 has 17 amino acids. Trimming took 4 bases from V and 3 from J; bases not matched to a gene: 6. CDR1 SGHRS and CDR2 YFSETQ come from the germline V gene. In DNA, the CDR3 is TGCGCCAGCAGCACCGGACTAGCGGGGGGGCGGACAGATACGCAGTATTTT. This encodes CASSTGLAGGRTDTQYF.

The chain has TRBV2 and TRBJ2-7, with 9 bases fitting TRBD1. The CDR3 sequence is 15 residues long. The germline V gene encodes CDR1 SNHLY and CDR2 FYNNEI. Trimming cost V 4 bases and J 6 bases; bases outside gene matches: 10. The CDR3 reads CASSAGQGFFSEQYF. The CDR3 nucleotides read TGTGCCAGCAGTGCAGGACAGGGGTTCTTTTCCGAGCAGTACTTC.

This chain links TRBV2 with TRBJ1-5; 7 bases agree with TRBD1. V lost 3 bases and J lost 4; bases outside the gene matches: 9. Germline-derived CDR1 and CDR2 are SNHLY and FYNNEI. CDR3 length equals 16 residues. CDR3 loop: CASSDETGIGNQPQHF. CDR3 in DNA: TGTGCCAGCAGTGACGAGACAGGGATTGGGAATCAGCCCCAGCATTTT. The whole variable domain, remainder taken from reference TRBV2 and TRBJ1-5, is EPEVTQTPSHQVTQMGQEVILRCVPISNHLYFYWYRQILGQKVEFLVSFYNNEISEKSEIFDDQFSVERPDGSNFTLKIRSTKLEDSAMYFCASSDETGIGNQPQHFGDGTRLSIL.

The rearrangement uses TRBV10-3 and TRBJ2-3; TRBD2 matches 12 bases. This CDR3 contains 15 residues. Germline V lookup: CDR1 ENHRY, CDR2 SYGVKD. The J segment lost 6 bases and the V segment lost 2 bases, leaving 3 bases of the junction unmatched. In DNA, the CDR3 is TGTGCCATCAGTGAGGGACTAGCGGGGACGGATACGCAGTATTTT. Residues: CAISEGLAGTDTQYF.

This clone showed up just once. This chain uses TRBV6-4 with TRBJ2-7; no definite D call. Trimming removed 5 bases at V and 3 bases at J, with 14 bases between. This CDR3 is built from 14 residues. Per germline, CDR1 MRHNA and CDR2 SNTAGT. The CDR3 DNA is TGTGCCAGCAGTAAGAAGTTTAAGAGCTACGAGCAGTACTTC. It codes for CASSKKFKSYEQYF.

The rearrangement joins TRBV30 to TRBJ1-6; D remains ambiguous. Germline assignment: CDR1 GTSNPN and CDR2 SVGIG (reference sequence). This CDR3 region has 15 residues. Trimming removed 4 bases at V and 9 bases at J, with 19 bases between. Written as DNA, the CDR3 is TGTGCCTGGACCGGGCCGCAGCTCTCGGGTTCACCCCTCCACTTT. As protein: CAWTGPQLSGSPLHF.

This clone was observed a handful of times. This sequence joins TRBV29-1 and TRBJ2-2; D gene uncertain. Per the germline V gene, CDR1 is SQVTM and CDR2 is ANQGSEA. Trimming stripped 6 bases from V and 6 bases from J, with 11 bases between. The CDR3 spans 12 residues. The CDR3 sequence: CSVAGEAGELFF. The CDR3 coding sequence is TGCAGCGTGGCCGGAGAGGCCGGGGAGCTGTTTTTT.

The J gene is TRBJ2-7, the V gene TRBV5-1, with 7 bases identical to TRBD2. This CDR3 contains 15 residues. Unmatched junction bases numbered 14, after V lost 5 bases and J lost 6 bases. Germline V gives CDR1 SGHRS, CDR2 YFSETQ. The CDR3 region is CASRREWTRAGEQYF. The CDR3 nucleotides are TGCGCCAGCAGGCGGGAGTGGACAAGGGCTGGCGAGCAGTACTTC.

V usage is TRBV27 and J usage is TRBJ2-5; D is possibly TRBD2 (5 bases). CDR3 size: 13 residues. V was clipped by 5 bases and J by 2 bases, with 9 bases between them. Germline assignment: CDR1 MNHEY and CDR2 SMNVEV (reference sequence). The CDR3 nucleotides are TGTGCCAGCAGTAGAGAGGGTCAAGAGACCCAGTACTTC. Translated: CASSREGQETQYF.

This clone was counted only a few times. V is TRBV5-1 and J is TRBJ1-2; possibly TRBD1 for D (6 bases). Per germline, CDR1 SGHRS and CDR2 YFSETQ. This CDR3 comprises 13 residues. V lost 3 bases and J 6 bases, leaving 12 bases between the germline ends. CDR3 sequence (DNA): TGCGCCAGCAGCTCCGGGGGGCGGGATGGCTACACCTTC. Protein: CASSSGGRDGYTF.

The CDR3 region is CASTWEDRGSPLHF. The CDR3 DNA follows: TGTGCCAGCACCTGGGAGGACAGGGGTTCACCCCTCCACTTT. The chain carries TRBV28 and TRBJ1-6, with TRBD1 identical over 9 bases. CDR1 and CDR2 from the germline V gene are MDHEN and SYDVKM. The CDR3 length is 14 residues. The junction had 7 bases not matched to a gene; V was cut back by 7 bases and J by 9 bases.

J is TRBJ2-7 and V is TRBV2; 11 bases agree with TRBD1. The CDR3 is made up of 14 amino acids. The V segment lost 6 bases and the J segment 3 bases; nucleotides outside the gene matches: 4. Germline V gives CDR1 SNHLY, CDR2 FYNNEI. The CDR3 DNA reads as TGTGCCAGCAGGAGCGGGACAGGGGGCTACGAGCAGTACTTC. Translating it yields CASRSGTGGYEQYF.

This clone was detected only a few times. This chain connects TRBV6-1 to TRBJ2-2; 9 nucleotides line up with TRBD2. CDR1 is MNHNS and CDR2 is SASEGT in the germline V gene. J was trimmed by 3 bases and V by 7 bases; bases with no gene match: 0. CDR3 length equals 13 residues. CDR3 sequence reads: CASKRGDTGELFF. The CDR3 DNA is TGTGCCAGCAAGCGGGGGGACACCGGGGAGCTGTTTTTT.

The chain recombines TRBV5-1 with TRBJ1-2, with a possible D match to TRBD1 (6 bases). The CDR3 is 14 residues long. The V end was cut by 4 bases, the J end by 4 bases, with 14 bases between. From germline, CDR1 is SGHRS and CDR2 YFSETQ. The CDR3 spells CASSPEGGPYGYTF. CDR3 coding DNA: TGCGCCAGCAGCCCTGAAGGGGGTCCCTATGGCTACACCTTC.

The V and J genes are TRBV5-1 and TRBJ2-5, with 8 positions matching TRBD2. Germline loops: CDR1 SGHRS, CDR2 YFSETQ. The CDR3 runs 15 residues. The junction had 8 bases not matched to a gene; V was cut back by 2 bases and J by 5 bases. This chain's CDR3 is CASSFLGGAGETQYF. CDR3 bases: TGCGCCAGCAGCTTCCTCGGGGGGGCCGGGGAGACCCAGTACTTC.

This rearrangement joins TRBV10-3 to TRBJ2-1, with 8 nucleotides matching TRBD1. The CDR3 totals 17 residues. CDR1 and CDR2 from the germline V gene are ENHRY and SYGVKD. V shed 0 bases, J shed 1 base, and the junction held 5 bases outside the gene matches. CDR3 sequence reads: CAISESWGDRSYNEQFF. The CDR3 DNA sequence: TGTGCCATCAGTGAGTCTTGGGGGGACAGGTCCTACAATGAGCAGTTCTTC.

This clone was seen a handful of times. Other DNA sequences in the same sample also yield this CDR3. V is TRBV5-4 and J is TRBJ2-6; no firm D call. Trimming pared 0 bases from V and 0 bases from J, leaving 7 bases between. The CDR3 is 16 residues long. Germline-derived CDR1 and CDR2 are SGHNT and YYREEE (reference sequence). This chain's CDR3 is CASSLGAFSGANVLTF. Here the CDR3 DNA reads TGTGCCAGCAGCTTGGGAGCTTTCTCTGGGGCCAACGTCCTGACTTTC.

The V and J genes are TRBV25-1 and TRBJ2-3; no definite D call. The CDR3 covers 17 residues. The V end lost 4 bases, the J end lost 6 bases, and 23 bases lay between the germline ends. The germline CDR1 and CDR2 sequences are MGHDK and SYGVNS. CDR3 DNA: TGTGCCAGCAGTGGGCCTATTTCGCGGACGACCTTTGATACGCAGTATTTT. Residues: CASSGPISRTTFDTQYF.

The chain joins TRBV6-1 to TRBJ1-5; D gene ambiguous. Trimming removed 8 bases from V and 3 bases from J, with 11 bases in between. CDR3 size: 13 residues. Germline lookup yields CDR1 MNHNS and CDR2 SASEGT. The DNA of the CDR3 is TGTGCCAGCTCCACAGTGAACAATCAGCCCCAGCATTTT. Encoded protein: CASSTVNNQPQHF.

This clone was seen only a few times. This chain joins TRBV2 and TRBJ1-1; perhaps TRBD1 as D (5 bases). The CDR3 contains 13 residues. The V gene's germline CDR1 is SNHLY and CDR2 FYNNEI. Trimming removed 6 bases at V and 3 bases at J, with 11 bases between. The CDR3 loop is CASSWGTYTEAFF. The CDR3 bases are TGTGCCAGCAGCTGGGGCACTTACACTGAAGCTTTCTTT.